These T cell receptor beta chains were read from a single sample in a study of STAT5B mutations in CD4+ large granular lymphocyte leukemia. Assay used: immunoSEQ multiplex PCR; TCRdb lists only in-frame clones, some missing. The data hold about 30,000 clones, with 74% observed a single time. Sequencing was done on a sample of CD4+ T cells from blood buffy coats. The source of these receptors is a human donor in good health. The CDR3 runs from the conserved cysteine through the conserved F or W. A D gene is named only where the DNA matches it firmly. Size is omitted from some rows. Given values are once, few, many or a class for expanded clones.

>TRBV29-1|TRBJ2-2|.|TRBD2
CSVEGPRLAGSTGELFF
TGCAGCGTTGAAGGTCCCCGGCTAGCGGGAAGCACCGGGGAGCTGTTTTTT
>TRBV5-1|TRBJ2-5|.|.
CASSLGSEETQYF
TGCGCCAGCAGCTTGGGATCCGAAGAGACCCAGTACTTC
>TRBV28|TRBJ1-5|.|.
CASSLRSVWQPQHF
TGTGCCAGCAGTTTACGATCGGTTTGGCAGCCCCAGCATTTT
>TRBV10-3|TRBJ2-5|.|.
CGRSLPPQETQYF
TGTGGCCGTTCCCTCCCCCCCCAAGAGACCCAGTACTTC
>TRBV2|TRBJ2-5|.|TRBD2
CASRTSGRASETQYF
TGTGCCAGCAGGACTAGCGGGAGGGCCAGCGAGACCCAGTACTTC
>TRBV19|TRBJ2-1|.|TRBD1
CATKRDRGHNEQFF
TGTGCCACCAAGCGGGACAGGGGCCACAATGAGCAGTTCTTC
>TRBV5-6|TRBJ2-2|.|TRBD2
CASSPTSGSTGELFF
TGTGCCAGCAGCCCGACTAGCGGGAGCACCGGGGAGCTGTTTTTT
>TRBV10-1|TRBJ2-5|.|.
CASSDSRGGGRETQYF
TGCGCCAGCAGTGATAGCCGGGGCGGAGGTCGCGAGACCCAGTACTTC
>TRBV7-2|TRBJ2-7|.|.
CASSPGYEQYF
TGTGCCAGCAGTCCCGGCTACGAGCAGTACTTC
>TRBV4-1|TRBJ1-5|.|.
CASSQDADNLYQPQHF
TGCGCCAGCAGCCAAGATGCCGACAACCTTTATCAGCCCCAGCATTTT
>TRBV10-1|TRBJ1-2|.|.
CASSEGAGYGYTF
TGCGCCAGCAGTGAAGGGGCAGGCTATGGCTACACCTTC
>TRBV9|TRBJ1-1|.|.
CASSVAGSGGNTEAFF
TGTGCCAGCAGCGTAGCAGGGTCTGGTGGGAACACTGAAGCTTTCTTT
>TRBV19|TRBJ1-5|.|.
CASSAEGVPSNQPQHF
TGTGCCAGTAGTGCTGAAGGGGTGCCTAGCAATCAGCCCCAGCATTTT
>TRBV19|TRBJ1-6|.|TRBD1
CASSPRTGTIDSPLHF
TGTGCCAGTAGTCCTCGGACAGGGACGATTGATTCACCCCTCCACTTT
>TRBV7-2|TRBJ1-2|few|.
CASSASSSGGYTF
TGTGCCAGCAGCGCCAGTTCGTCTGGGGGCTACACCTTC
>TRBV5-1|TRBJ2-1|.|TRBD1
CASSPGQGYNEQFF
TGCGCCAGCAGCCCGGGACAGGGATACAATGAGCAGTTCTTC
>TRBV5-1|TRBJ1-1|.|TRBD1
CASSPGQMNTEAFF
TGCGCCAGCAGCCCGGGACAGATGAACACTGAAGCTTTCTTT
>TRBV19|TRBJ1-5|once|.
CASSMGGYNQPQHF
TGTGCCAGTAGTATGGGGGGCTATAATCAGCCCCAGCATTTT
>TRBV19|TRBJ1-4|.|.
CASSRSGVFREKLFF
TGTGCCAGTAGTAGAAGTGGGGTCTTCCGTGAAAAACTGTTTTTT
>TRBV6-5|TRBJ1-2|.|.
CASSGPGESNYGYTF
TGTGCCAGCAGTGGACCGGGGGAGAGTAACTATGGCTACACCTTC
>TRBV7-2|TRBJ1-6|.|.
CASSLEGSSYNSPLHF
TGTGCCAGCAGCTTGGAGGGGAGCTCCTATAATTCACCCCTCCACTTT
>TRBV7-9|TRBJ2-7|few|.
CASSLTGSLHGNEQYF
TGTGCCAGCAGCTTGACCGGGAGCCTCCACGGAAACGAGCAGTACTTC
>TRBV4-1|TRBJ2-1|.|.
CASSQADLVSFGEQFF
TGCGCCAGCAGCCAAGCCGACCTAGTGTCCTTTGGAGAGCAGTTCTTC
>TRBV5-6|TRBJ2-6|.|TRBD2
CASSSQVGGVGANVLTF
TGTGCCAGCAGCTCCCAGGTGGGGGGGGTTGGGGCCAACGTCCTGACTTTC
>TRBV18|TRBJ2-5|once|.
CASSPDTKKETQYF
TGTGCCAGCTCACCCGATACAAAGAAAGAGACCCAGTACTTC
>TRBV14|TRBJ1-1|few|.
CASSQAVPEAFF
TGTGCCAGCAGCCAAGCCGTGCCTGAAGCTTTCTTT
>TRBV2|TRBJ1-1|.|TRBD1
CASRPDRGAFF
TGTGCCAGCAGGCCCGACAGGGGGGCTTTCTTT
>TRBV19|TRBJ1-2|.|.
CASSIVGGDGGYTF
TGTGCCAGTAGTATAGTAGGAGGGGACGGTGGCTACACCTTC
>TRBV4-1|TRBJ1-3|.|.
CASSQTNRAGKDTIYF
TGCGCCAGCAGCCAGACGAACAGGGCCGGGAAAGACACCATATATTTT
>TRBV11-2|TRBJ1-4|.|.
CASSLVLGTRGEKLFF
TGTGCCAGCAGCTTAGTCCTTGGGACCAGAGGAGAAAAACTGTTTTTT
>TRBV7-9|TRBJ1-5|.|.
CASSLGTNSNQPQHF
TGTGCCAGCAGCTTAGGGACAAATAGCAATCAGCCCCAGCATTTT
>TRBV7-9|TRBJ2-7|.|TRBD1
CASSLIWTGGEEQYF
TGTGCCAGCAGCTTAATCTGGACAGGGGGCGAGGAGCAGTACTTC
>TRBV4-2|TRBJ2-5|.|.
CASSQGGGQGETQYF
TGTGCCAGCAGCCAAGGGGGGGGTCAGGGGGAGACCCAGTACTTC
>TRBV5-4|TRBJ1-1|.|TRBD1
CASSLGDRGRNTEAFF
TGTGCCAGCAGCTTGGGGGACAGGGGGCGGAACACTGAAGCTTTCTTT
>TRBV7-2|TRBJ2-1|.|.
CASSLRAKALNSYNEQFF
TGTGCCAGCAGCTTACGGGCAAAGGCCTTGAACTCCTACAATGAGCAGTTCTTC
>TRBV10-3|TRBJ2-6|.|.
CAISASDSGVNVLTF
TGTGCCATCAGTGCTTCTGACAGCGGCGTCAACGTCCTGACTTTC
>TRBV19|TRBJ2-4|.|TRBD1
CASSIARTGAKNIQYF
TGTGCCAGTAGTATCGCCCGGACAGGAGCCAAAAACATTCAGTACTTC
>TRBV6-6|TRBJ2-7|.|.
CASSYGQDEQYF
TGTGCCAGCAGTTATGGCCAGGACGAGCAGTACTTC
>TRBV7-9|TRBJ1-4|.|TRBD1
CASRRTGSTNEKLFF
TGTGCCAGCAGGAGGACAGGATCAACTAATGAAAAACTGTTTTTT
>TRBV14|TRBJ2-1|.|TRBD2
CASSRLRGGGSYNEQFF
TGTGCCAGCAGCCGACTCCGCGGGGGAGGGTCCTACAATGAGCAGTTCTTC
>TRBV6-1|TRBJ1-2|.|.
CASSGFWGYTF
TGTGCCAGCAGTGGTTTCTGGGGCTACACCTTC
>TRBV7-9|TRBJ2-5|.|TRBD1
CASSLGTGGGETQYF
TGTGCCAGCAGCTTAGGGACAGGGGGCGGAGAGACCCAGTACTTC
>TRBV7-8|TRBJ1-3|.|TRBD1
CASSLGQGGAGNTIYF
TGTGCCAGCAGCTTAGGACAGGGAGGCGCTGGAAACACCATATATTTT
>TRBV28|TRBJ2-5|few|TRBD1
CASSPRDRVTQETQYF
TGTGCCAGCAGTCCCCGGGACAGGGTAACCCAAGAGACCCAGTACTTC
>TRBV28|TRBJ2-1|.|.
CASMERVRNNEQFF
TGTGCCAGCATGGAAAGAGTTAGGAACAATGAGCAGTTCTTC
>TRBV30|TRBJ1-4|few|TRBD1
CAWGEGALEKLFF
TGTGCCTGGGGAGAGGGGGCTCTGGAAAAACTGTTTTTT
>TRBV9|TRBJ1-4|.|.
CASSPRLRVGNEKLFF
TGTGCCAGCAGCCCCCGCCTCAGGGTCGGCAATGAAAAACTGTTTTTT
>TRBV29-1|TRBJ1-1|few|.
CSVEVYQNTEAFF
TGCAGCGTTGAAGTTTACCAGAACACTGAAGCTTTCTTT
>TRBV6-6|TRBJ1-5|once|TRBD1
CASSGTGLNPQHF
TGTGCCAGCAGCGGGACAGGGTTAAATCCCCAGCATTTT
>TRBV18|TRBJ1-2|.|.
CASSPTVDSNYGYTF
TGTGCCAGCTCACCAACTGTGGACTCTAACTATGGCTACACCTTC
>TRBV11-3|TRBJ2-2|.|TRBD2
CASSYNRLAGGGTGELFF
TGTGCCAGCAGCTATAACCGACTAGCGGGAGGTGGCACCGGGGAGCTGTTTTTT
>TRBV4-3|TRBJ2-1|.|.
CASSQDLGSNEQFF
TGCGCCAGCAGCCAAGATCTAGGCAGCAATGAGCAGTTCTTC
>TRBV30|TRBJ1-3|few|.
CAWSGAQSFGPGGNTIYF
TGTGCCTGGAGTGGAGCCCAAAGCTTTGGGCCGGGCGGAAACACCATATATTTT
>TRBV7-9|TRBJ1-5|few|TRBD1
CASSLRQGDNQPQHF
TGTGCCAGCAGCCTACGACAGGGGGACAATCAGCCCCAGCATTTT